This T cell receptor (beta chain) is from a study of CD8 T cells in Susac syndrome (dated 2019 in TCRdb). In the study overall: Whether CD8+ T cell activation and differentiation in Susac syndrome was antigen driven was tested using repertoire sequencing.

To note about this clonotype: Its recognized antigen is unknown. One base away there is no much larger clone; base qualities are not given.

Reading the germline V gene (reference sequence) gives CDR1 DFQATT and CDR2 SNEGSKA. The CDR3 sequence holds 12 residues, the cysteine and phenylalanine included. The kept DNA is CDR3 alone, 36 bases in frame from the first base. Relative to germline, V is missing 3 bases and J is missing 8 bases, with 5 bases of the junction outside any gene match. What the research found in general, with its limitations: The study acknowledged that relatively few individuals were included in the TCR sequencing and HLA analysis.

RNA was extracted with the RNeasy kit and roughly 0.5 to 1 ug was reverse transcribed using random hexamers. The immunoSEQ multiplex PCR assay, which covers 54 Vbeta and 13 Jbeta segments, was used to amplify TCR beta CDR3 regions. PCR amplification bias was corrected using a synthetic template baseline for primer optimization and computational correction. The authors' analysis ran thus. Reads were annotated to V, D and J genes according to IMGT and were analyzed with immunoSEQ Analyzer, with only productive sequences retained. Clonality was computed as one minus Shannon entropy normalized by log2 of the number of productive unique sequences. For each patient and control, public and private clones were evaluated among the 100 most prevalent clones. Clones were defined as Susac-specific when absent from the healthy and MS cohorts, from some 1,100 published viral clones and from other ImmuneACCESS disease sequences. TCRdb's own reprocessing of the public reads used fastp at Q25 and MiXCR and kept productive beta chains. Under each unique CDR3 protein, matching rows form one entry showing the most common genes and DNA. None of the V and J calls come from the authors' own analysis; TCRdb made them. The sample table holds about 160,000 distinct CDR3 sequences, of which approximately 90% were seen once. The ten largest clones take up under 0.085% of the sample.

Peripheral blood CD8+ and CD4+ T cells from healthy donors, Susac syndrome patients and multiple sclerosis patients were profiled by high-throughput TCR beta sequencing. The healthy donors served as controls matched for age and sex. Bulk CD8+ and CD4+ T cells were purified magnetically by negative isolation, whereas CD8+ TEMRA cells were enriched by FACS. Blood was drawn into EDTA tubes, processed within 24 hours, and PBMCs were isolated by density gradient centrifugation. PBMCs intended for TCR sequencing were cryopreserved in liquid nitrogen and thawed later in a water bath at 37 degrees C. A purity of at least 90% was achieved for sorted or isolated CD4+, CD8+ and CD8+ TEMRA cells.

Source material: CD4+ T cells from PBMCs. The origin of this receptor is a human donor in good health. This chain is built from TRBV20-1 and TRBJ2-5, with TRBD1 identical over 8 junction bases. The CDR3 region: CSASRQGLTQYF. The DNA sequence is TGCAGTGCTAGCAGACAGGGGCTCACCCAGTACTTC.